The 23 T cell receptor beta chains below come from one sample, sequenced in a study of OX40 agonist ivuxolimab in advanced cancers. Repertoires were generated with immunoSEQ multiplex PCR, while TCRdb's copy carries only in-frame clones and drops some. The repertoire consists of 65,000 to 90,000 clones, with 85% occurring once and the leading ten covering less than 0.65%. The sample consisted of CD4+ or CD8+ T cells sorted from blood, taken in a trial of the OX40 agonist ivuxolimab. The receptors originated from an adult with an advanced solid tumor such as melanoma, head and neck, liver or kidney cancer.

CDR3 amino acids: CASSANRGINQPQHF. For the CDR3, the DNA is TGTGCCAGCAGCGCGAACAGGGGTATTAACCAGCCCCAGCATTTT. The V call is TRBV5-8, the J call TRBJ1-5, with TRBD1 matching over 7 bases. Germline-derived CDR1 and CDR2 are SGHTS and YDEGEE. The CDR3 loop spans 15 amino acids. With V trimmed by 4 bases and J by 7 bases, 11 bases remained unmatched.

The rearrangement links TRBV9 to TRBJ2-1, with TRBD1 identical over 10 bases. The CDR3 runs to 16 residues. The trim removed 1 base at V and 2 bases at J, leaving 3 bases unmatched. Per germline, CDR1 SGDLS and CDR2 YYNGEE. The CDR3, as DNA: TGTGCCAGCAGCGTAAGACAGGGGGCGGCCTACAATGAGCAGTTCTTC. Amino acid sequence: CASSVRQGAAYNEQFF.

This chain joins TRBV7-2 and TRBJ2-1; TRBD2 agrees at 11 bases. CDR3 length: 16 amino acids. CDR1 is SGHTA and CDR2 is FQGNSA in the germline V gene. V was pared by 5 bases and J by 6 bases, with 9 bases of the junction left unmatched. CDR3 nucleotides: TGTGCCAGCAGCCGAAAGGCTAGCGGGGGGTTCAATGAGCAGTTCTTC. Translated, it gives CASSRKASGGFNEQFF.

The rearrangement uses TRBV6-1 and TRBJ2-5; D perhaps matches TRBD2 (5 bases). Germline values: CDR1 MNHNS, CDR2 SASEGT. Trimming cost V 0 bases and J 7 bases, with 18 bases left between them. The CDR3 consists of 16 residues. The DNA of the CDR3 is TGTGCCAGCAGTGAAGCCCCGGGGATCAGTCCTCGGACCCAGTACTTC. The encoded protein is CASSEAPGISPRTQYF.

This sequence joins TRBV28 and TRBJ1-1; D gene unclear. This CDR3 has 13 residues. CDR1 and CDR2 from the germline V gene are MDHEN and SYDVKM. Trimming cost V 7 bases and J 0 bases, with 9 bases left between them. Written as DNA, the CDR3 is TGTGCCAGCATCGGCGGTATGAACACTGAAGCTTTCTTT. It yields the protein CASIGGMNTEAFF.

The chain employs TRBV7-6 and TRBJ2-3; the D gene is possibly TRBD2 (6 bases). Germline CDR1 SGHVS, CDR2 FNYEAQ. The CDR3 is 14 residues long. Between the trimmed V and J ends, which lost 3 bases and 1 base, there was a span of 8 bases. CDR3 in amino acids: CASSFGGGTDTQYF. CDR3 coding DNA: TGTGCCAGCAGCTTCGGGGGTGGCACAGATACGCAGTATTTT.

This clone came up once. The CDR3 nucleotides are TGTGCCAGCAGTACCCAACAGGGAAACCAGCCCCAGCATTTT. This sequence encodes CASSTQQGNQPQHF. This sequence joins TRBV6-5 and TRBJ1-5; TRBD1 might be the D (6 bases). This CDR3 is built from 14 residues. Per the germline V gene, CDR1 is MNHEY and CDR2 is SVGAGI. With 5 bases removed from V and 7 bases from J, the gap between germline ends came to 15 bases.

This clone was recorded once. The chain has TRBV19 and TRBJ1-1, with 9 bases matching TRBD1. V lost 7 bases and J lost 2; bases outside the gene matches: 11. CDR3 length: 16 amino acids. Germline V CDR1 and CDR2: LNHDA, SQIVND (reference sequence). CDR3 protein: CASTETGGRINTEAFF. The CDR3 nucleotides read TGTGCCAGTACCGAAACAGGGGGCAGAATCAACACTGAAGCTTTCTTT.

This chain connects TRBV5-4 to TRBJ1-2; tentative D call: TRBD1 (5 bases). The CDR3 runs 14 residues. V lost 4 bases to trimming and J lost 3 bases, with 13 bases between them. Germline V gene data show CDR1 as SGHNT and CDR2 as YYREEE (reference sequence). DNA of the CDR3: TGTGCCAGCAGCCGGCCCGGGGCTCACTATGGCTACACCTTC. Translated: CASSRPGAHYGYTF.

This chain links TRBV11-3 with TRBJ2-1; 9 nucleotides match TRBD2. Germline assignment: CDR1 SGHNT and CDR2 YENEEA. The V and J ends lost 0 bases and 7 bases, in that order; junction bases with no gene match: 4. The CDR3 is made up of 15 amino acids. Written as DNA, the CDR3 is TGTGCCAGCAGCTTAGATCTCACTAGCGGGAATGAGCAGTTCTTC. It yields the protein CASSLDLTSGNEQFF.

This chain links TRBV6-1 with TRBJ2-5; the D gene could be TRBD1 or TRBD2 (6 bases each). The CDR3 length is 17 residues. V was trimmed by 4 bases and J by 5 bases, leaving 23 bases between them. Germline-derived CDR1 and CDR2 are MNHNS and SASEGT. CDR3 sequence: CASSGSGVRGGEETQYF. The CDR3 nucleotides read TGTGCCAGCAGTGGCTCAGGGGTGCGGGGCGGTGAGGAGACCCAGTACTTC.

V gene TRBV30 combines with J gene TRBJ1-4; D uncertain. This CDR3 contains 12 residues. Germline V gene sequence: CDR1 GTSNPN, CDR2 SVGIG (reference sequence). V lost 2 bases to trimming and J lost 8 bases, with 9 bases between them. The CDR3 loop reads CAWSTLREKLFF. The CDR3 bases are TGTGCCTGGAGTACCCTTAGGGAAAAACTGTTTTTT.

CDR3 DNA: TGTGCCAGCAGCCAATCCGGACAGGGGAGTCAGCCCCAGCATTTT. It yields the protein CASSQSGQGSQPQHF. The rearrangement uses TRBV16 and TRBJ1-5; 9 bases align to TRBD1. Per the germline V gene, CDR1 is KGHSY and CDR2 is FQNENV. This CDR3 spans 15 amino acids. Trimming removed 0 bases from V and 6 bases from J; junction bases left unmatched: 3. Complete variable domain (other parts from reference TRBV16 and TRBJ1-5): GEEVAQTPKHLVRGEGQKAKLYCAPIKGHSYVFWYQQVLKNEFKFLISFQNENVFDETGMPKERFSAKCLPNSPCSLEIQATKLEDSAVYFCASSQSGQGSQPQHFGDGTRLSIL.

The chain has TRBV7-2 and TRBJ2-1, with TRBD2 matching over 10 bases. Trimming at V came to 4 bases and at J to 3 bases, leaving 6 bases not matched to a gene. CDR1 is SGHTA and CDR2 is FQGNSA in the germline V gene. The length of the CDR3 is 16 residues. CDR3: CASSSRLAGLYNEQFF. In DNA form, the CDR3 reads TGTGCCAGCAGCTCAAGACTAGCGGGCCTCTACAATGAGCAGTTCTTC.

The chain employs TRBV6-1 and TRBJ2-1; D possibly uses TRBD1 or TRBD2 (5 bases each). This CDR3 is 11 amino acids long. Germline V lookup: CDR1 MNHNS, CDR2 SASEGT. The germline V and J ends were trimmed by 6 bases and 9 bases, with 9 bases remaining between them. The CDR3 DNA follows: TGTGCCAGCAGCACTGGGGGTGAGCAGTTCTTC. Encoded protein: CASSTGGEQFF.

V gene TRBV2 combines with J gene TRBJ2-1; 10 nucleotides agree with TRBD1. V gave up 3 bases and J gave up 0 bases; unmatched junction bases: 2. The CDR3 covers 16 residues. CDR1 is SNHLY, CDR2 FYNNEI, per germline. The CDR3 region has the DNA TGTGCCAGCAGTGATTGGACAGGGGGCTCCTACAATGAGCAGTTCTTC. The encoded protein is CASSDWTGGSYNEQFF.

The rearrangement joins TRBV30 to TRBJ2-5; TRBD2 matches 7 bases. The CDR3 consists of 15 residues. The V and J ends lost 0 bases and 4 bases, in that order; junction bases with no gene match: 8. Per the germline V gene, CDR1 is GTSNPN and CDR2 is SVGIG (reference sequence). In DNA form, the CDR3 reads TGTGCCTGGAGTGTATGGGGGGGTGGAGGAGAGACCCAGTACTTC. This translates into CAWSVWGGGGETQYF.

This rearrangement joins TRBV19 to TRBJ1-1; the match to TRBD1 covers 7 bases. From germline, CDR1 is LNHDA and CDR2 SQIVND (reference sequence). The CDR3 sequence is 16 residues long. Germline trimming cut 7 bases from V and 5 bases from J; bases unmatched to any gene: 16. The DNA for the CDR3 is TGTGCCAGTAAAGGACAGGCCAGAGGGGCTGAGACTGAAGCTTTCTTT. Residues: CASKGQARGAETEAFF.

The chain recombines TRBV7-9 with TRBJ1-2; no reliable D call. The CDR3 contains 14 residues. V was pared by 1 base and J by 0 bases, with 6 bases between. Germline CDR1 SEHNR, CDR2 FQNEAQ (reference sequence). The chain's CDR3 is CASSLVWSNYGYTF. In DNA form, the CDR3 reads TGTGCCAGCAGCTTAGTCTGGTCTAACTATGGCTACACCTTC.

The genes are TRBV19 and TRBJ1-5; D is unclear. V lost 1 base and J 3 bases, leaving 10 bases between the germline ends. CDR1 and CDR2 (germline): LNHDA, SQIVND (reference sequence). There are 15 residues in the CDR3. CDR3 amino acids: CASSIGRAVNQPQHF. The CDR3 DNA follows: TGTGCCAGTAGTATAGGAAGGGCAGTCAATCAGCCCCAGCATTTT.

V gene TRBV2 combines with J gene TRBJ2-2; no reliable D call. Germline V lookup: CDR1 SNHLY, CDR2 FYNNEI. V was trimmed by 4 bases and J by 0 bases, leaving 12 bases between them. The CDR3 has 16 amino acids. The CDR3 DNA sequence: TGTGCCAGCAGTGGTGGCTTCTCAGCGAACACCGGGGAGCTGTTTTTT. Protein sequence: CASSGGFSANTGELFF.

The chain employs TRBV30 and TRBJ2-1, with TRBD2 identical over 9 bases. The CDR3 covers 15 residues. The V gene's germline CDR1 is GTSNPN and CDR2 SVGIG (reference sequence). Trimming at V came to 1 base and at J to 8 bases, leaving 9 bases not matched to a gene. The CDR3 nucleotides are TGTGCCTGGAGTGGTAGTAGCGGGAGAAGCCATGAGCAGTTCTTC. This encodes CAWSGSSGRSHEQFF.

J is TRBJ1-1 and V is TRBV2, with D perhaps TRBD1 (6 bases). Germline loops: CDR1 SNHLY, CDR2 FYNNEI. V shed 5 bases and J shed 4 bases, with 14 bases lying between them. The CDR3 is made up of 14 amino acids. CDR3 sequence reads: CASSRNGGATEAFF. The CDR3 coding sequence is TGTGCCAGCAGTAGGAACGGGGGGGCCACTGAAGCTTTCTTT.